What follows are 9 T cell receptor beta chains derived from one specimen sequenced in a study of graft-versus-host responses after intestinal transplantation. What these receptors recognize is not known. This table comes from immunoSEQ multiplex PCR, and its TCRdb copy is limited to in-frame clones, with some not included. The data show 100,000 or so clones, 90% to 95% seen once. This specimen was unstimulated CD4+ T cells sorted from spleen or lymph node cells, taken before intestinal transplant. These receptors were taken from a human donor who received an intestinal transplant.

The chain has TRBV11-3 and TRBJ2-7; 9 bases map to TRBD2. The CDR3 length is 20 residues. Germline V lookup: CDR1 SGHNT, CDR2 YENEEA. V gave up 5 bases and J gave up 1 base; unmatched junction bases: 21. The CDR3 sequence: CASSRPSRTIAGDRSYEQYF. DNA for the CDR3: TGTGCCAGCAGCCGACCCTCCAGAACTATAGCGGGGGACCGATCCTACGAGCAGTACTTC.

The rearrangement joins TRBV6-5 to TRBJ2-7; D is ambiguous. Between the trimmed V and J ends, which lost 0 bases and 4 bases, there was a span of 16 bases. The germline gives CDR1 MNHEY, CDR2 SVGAGI. This CDR3 is built from 16 residues. In nucleotides, the CDR3 is TGTGCCAGCAGTTACTCTAGATTATCAGGATCTTACGAGCAGTACTTC. Encoded protein: CASSYSRLSGSYEQYF.

The chain recombines TRBV14 with TRBJ2-5; possibly TRBD1 for D (5 bases). V was cut by 1 base and J by 5 bases, with 8 bases left in between. Germline loops: CDR1 SGHDN, CDR2 FVKESK. This CDR3 has 13 amino acids. The CDR3 reads CASSQAGWETQYF. CDR3 DNA: TGTGCCAGCAGCCAAGCAGGGTGGGAGACCCAGTACTTC.

The chain carries TRBV15 and TRBJ2-7; 9 bases match TRBD2. After removal of 1 base from V and 2 bases from J, the junction contained 3 bases not matched to a gene. Germline V CDR1 and CDR2: LNHNV, YYDKDF (reference sequence). This CDR3 is 15 amino acids long. The CDR3 reads CATSRGLAETYEQYF. Here the CDR3 DNA reads TGTGCCACCAGCAGAGGACTAGCGGAAACCTACGAGCAGTACTTC.

This chain uses TRBV9 with TRBJ2-1; D is unresolved. Trimming left V 5 bases short and J 7 bases short, with 19 bases between. This CDR3 spans 15 amino acids. In germline, CDR1 is SGDLS, CDR2 YYNGEE. CDR3 residues: CASSPTQKGWNEQFF. DNA of the CDR3: TGTGCCAGCAGTCCGACACAAAAAGGCTGGAATGAGCAGTTCTTC. Combining the CDR3 with reference TRBV9 and TRBJ2-1 gives the whole variable domain DSGVTQTPKHLITATGQRVTLRCSPRSGDLSVYWYQQSLDQGLQFLIQYYNGEERAKGNILERFSAQQFPDLHSELNLSSLELGDSALYFCASSPTQKGWNEQFFGPGTRLTVL.

This clone was observed a single time. The chain uses TRBV2 and TRBJ1-2, with 11 bases matching TRBD1. This CDR3 spans 15 amino acids. The V segment lost 2 bases and the J segment 4 bases; nucleotides outside the gene matches: 3. Germline V CDR1 and CDR2: SNHLY, FYNNEI. The chain's CDR3 is CASSERTGGSYGYTF. In DNA form, the CDR3 reads TGTGCCAGCAGTGAACGGACAGGGGGCAGCTATGGCTACACCTTC.

This chain uses TRBV7-9 with TRBJ1-4, with TRBD1 matching over 9 bases. Germline V gene data show CDR1 as SEHNR and CDR2 as FQNEAQ (reference sequence). Losses at the gene ends were 2 bases for V and 3 bases for J; bases not matched to a gene: 1. The CDR3 runs 15 residues. The CDR3 loop is CASSLNRGPNEKLFF. CDR3 DNA sequence: TGTGCCAGCAGCTTAAACAGGGGGCCTAATGAAAAACTGTTTTTT.

The chain employs TRBV4-2 and TRBJ1-6; the D gene is possibly TRBD1 (6 bases). Deletions cut 1 base from V and 0 bases from J, with 10 bases between. Germline V lookup: CDR1 LGHNA, CDR2 YNFKEQ. The CDR3 length is 17 residues. The CDR3 loop reads CASSQGRGTSYNSPLHF. The CDR3 nucleotides are TGTGCCAGCAGCCAAGGTAGGGGGACCTCCTATAATTCACCCCTCCACTTT.

J is TRBJ1-2 and V is TRBV27, with a possible D match to TRBD1 (5 bases). V was clipped by 3 bases and J by 6 bases, with 11 bases between them. Germline V gene data show CDR1 as MNHEY and CDR2 as SMNVEV (reference sequence). The CDR3 is 13 residues long. The CDR3 bases are TGTGCCAGCAGTTTCGGTCAGGGCCATGGCTACACCTTC. Its translation: CASSFGQGHGYTF.